This T cell receptor (beta chain) is from a study of cytomegalovirus exposure and HLA in healthy donors. Study background: Around 87 million unique TCRs, all from HLA-typed donors, were included in an early release of the data. Study-wide points: Later analysis placed DRB1 highest and HLA-C lowest in TCR association rates, which differed by HLA locus. The classifier reportedly diagnosed cytomegalovirus status with high specificity and sensitivity.

PCR employed 60 Vbeta and 13 Jbeta primers. Profiling relied on immunoSEQ multiplex PCR, and the TCRdb table lists in-frame clones only, not all of them. Of 150,000 to 200,000 clones in the sample, 84% are singletons; the top ten hold under 8%. CDR3 length: 13 residues. The germline gives CDR1 SNHLY, CDR2 FYNNEI. The V segment lost 5 bases and the J segment 6 bases; nucleotides outside the gene matches: 3. In regard to this clone: Its antigen is not identified.

The source material was PBMCs. The gene calls are TRBV2 and TRBJ1-5, with 8 bases matching TRBD1. This sequence was found in a man aged 50 to 59 in good health and CMV-seropositive. DNA of the CDR3: TGTGCCAGCAGTCGCAGGGGGCCTCAGCCCCAGCATTTT. It yields the protein CASSRRGPQPQHF.